Listed below are T cell receptor beta chains from one sample, sequenced in a study of blood T cell repertoires in COVID-19. Profiled with immunoSEQ multiplex PCR; TCRdb holds only in-frame clones, not every one. The sample lists 200,000 to 250,000 clones; 65% to 90% were seen once. The sample comprised peripheral blood. These receptors were obtained from a woman aged 65 to 85 with COVID-19, enrolled during active disease. Both conserved end residues are part of each CDR3. D genes are given only for firm matches. Size values are once, few and many counts, or a class for expanded clones, and some rows have none.

NA TRBJ1-2 TRBV2 TRBD1 TGTGCCAGCACAGGGGGCGACTATGGCTACACCTTC CASTGGDYGYTF
NA TRBJ1-3 TRBV7-2 TRBD1 TGTGCCAGCAGCTCCGGGACAGGACTTGGAAACACCATATATTTT CASSSGTGLGNTIYF
NA TRBJ2-2 TRBV5-4 TRBD2 TGTGCCAGCAGCCTCGGGAGGGGGGGATCCCGTACCGGGGAGCTGTTTTTT CASSLGRGGSRTGELFF
few TRBJ1-6 TRBV7-2 TRBD1 TGTGCCAGCAGCGCGGACAGGGGGAAGAATTCACCCCTCCACTTT CASSADRGKNSPLHF
NA TRBJ1-1 TRBV5-8 NA TGTGCCAGCAGCTTGGTGCGGGGGTCTGAAGCTTTCTTT CASSLVRGSEAFF
NA TRBJ2-5 TRBV7-2 TRBD1 TGTGCCAGCAGCAGCCGGGACAGAGTCCTAGAGACCCAGTACTTC CASSSRDRVLETQYF
NA TRBJ2-1 TRBV27 NA TGTGCCAGCAGTACTTCTTGGAGCTCCTACAATGAGCAGTTCTTC CASSTSWSSYNEQFF
NA TRBJ1-3 TRBV18 NA TGTGCCAGCTCACCATTCACAGGCAACTCTGGAAACACCATATATTTT CASSPFTGNSGNTIYF
few TRBJ2-1 TRBV9 NA TGTGCCAGCAGCGTAGGAATGGCTTCCTACAATGAGCAGTTCTTC CASSVGMASYNEQFF
NA TRBJ1-6 TRBV6-6 NA TGTGCCAGCAGTCAGCCACAAGGGGGAATTTCGCCCCTCCACTTT CASSQPQGGISPLHF
NA TRBJ1-1 TRBV6-2/TRBV6-3 NA TGTGCCAGCAGTTACTCGACTGTTGGCACTGAAGCTTTCTTT CASSYSTVGTEAFF
NA TRBJ2-7 TRBV6-6 NA TGTGCCAGCAGTTACGGTCGGGGAGGAGGGGCCTACGAGCAGTACTTC CASSYGRGGGAYEQYF
NA TRBJ2-5 TRBV7-7 NA TGTGCTAGCAGCTTAGGGGCGGGGGCGGTGGAAGAGACCCAGTACTTC CASSLGAGAVEETQYF
NA TRBJ1-1 TRBV7-8 NA TGTGCCAGCAGCTTAGACAGGAGGGCTGAAGCTTTCTTT CASSLDRRAEAFF
NA TRBJ2-5 TRBV5-1 NA TGCGCCAGCACCGCGCGGACAGCCCAAGAGACCCAGTACTTC CASTARTAQETQYF
NA TRBJ1-3 TRBV30 NA TGTGCCTCGTCGCCAGGCAGTCAGAGCTCTGGAAACACCATATATTTT CASSPGSQSSGNTIYF
NA TRBJ1-2 TRBV4-3 NA TGCGCCAGCAGCCAAGATCGAGGGATACGGCGGGGCTACACCTTC CASSQDRGIRRGYTF
NA TRBJ1-4 TRBV5-8 NA TGTGCCAGCAGCTTGGGTAAAAACAGGAAAGCACCTAATGAAAAACTGTTTTTT CASSLGKNRKAPNEKLFF
few TRBJ2-7 TRBV5-5 NA TGTGCCAGCAGCTTACCGGGACAAACCTACGAGCAGTACTTC CASSLPGQTYEQYF
NA TRBJ1-6 TRBV5-1 NA TGCGCCAGCAGCTTGGACCCAGACAGGCTGGGTTCACCCCTCCACTTT CASSLDPDRLGSPLHF
NA TRBJ2-5 TRBV7-8 NA TGTGCCAGCACCGGGGGATCCAGCCAAGAGACCCAGTACTTC CASTGGSSQETQYF
NA TRBJ2-1 TRBV2 NA TGTGCCAGCAGTGAAGTATGGAGGGCCAATGAGCAGTTCTTC CASSEVWRANEQFF